Below are 3 T cell receptor beta chains sequenced from a single sample in a study of blood T cell repertoires in COVID-19. Sequencing was performed with immunoSEQ multiplex PCR; in TCRdb, only in-frame clones are kept and a portion is missing. In the table there are around 73,000 clones, 82% of which are singletons. Sequenced material: peripheral blood. These receptors were collected from a woman aged 55-70 years with acute or convalescent COVID-19.

The rearrangement links TRBV10-1 to TRBJ2-2; TRBD1 agrees at 9 bases. V was pared by 0 bases and J by 6 bases, with 2 bases of the junction left unmatched. Germline V lookup: CDR1 WNHNN, CDR2 SYGVQD (reference sequence). The CDR3 covers 15 residues. The CDR3 reads CASSESGQGPGELFF. DNA of the CDR3: TGCGCCAGCAGTGAGTCGGGACAGGGTCCCGGGGAGCTGTTTTTT.

The chain couples TRBV5-5 to TRBJ1-4; weak D call: TRBD1 (6 bases). This CDR3 has 15 residues. Germline V lookup: CDR1 SGHKS, CDR2 YYEKEE (reference sequence). V was trimmed by 2 bases and J by 4 bases, leaving 12 bases between them. The CDR3 DNA reads as TGTGCCAGCAGCTTTTTAGGACAGATTAATGAAAAACTGTTTTTT. Translation gives CASSFLGQINEKLFF. Complete variable domain (other parts from reference TRBV5-5 and TRBJ1-4): DAGVTQSPTHLIKTRGQQVTLRCSPISGHKSVSWYQQVLGQGPQFIFQYYEKEERGRGNFPDRFSARQFPNYSSELNVNALLLGDSALYLCASSFLGQINEKLFFGSGTQLSVL.

The V call is TRBV15, the J call TRBJ1-5, with D possibly TRBD1 on 6 matching bases. The CDR3 runs to 18 residues. Trimming removed 0 bases at V and 6 bases at J, with 21 bases between. Germline V gives CDR1 LNHNV, CDR2 YYDKDF (reference sequence). CDR3 sequence: CATSRDPWSGEKSQPQHF. DNA for the CDR3: TGTGCCACCAGCAGAGATCCCTGGTCAGGGGAGAAGAGTCAGCCCCAGCATTTT.